The 22 T cell receptor beta chains in this list originate from one sample, sequenced in a study of identical twins. MiXCR, applied by TCRdb to the 5' RACE reads, yields one record per CDR3 protein. The table includes around 650,000 distinct CDR3 sequences, about 7.6% detected once. Another study also made use of these data, one on yellow fever vaccine responses in identical twins.

The sample was PBMCs. The receptors come from a young woman in good health.

The chain has TRBV5-1 and TRBJ2-2, with D unresolved. CDR3 size: 17 residues. V lost 0 bases and J lost 6, with 18 bases in between. In germline, CDR1 is SGHRS, CDR2 YFSETQ. The CDR3 DNA reads TGCGCCAGCAGCTTGGATACTGAGAGGAGTATGGCCGGGGAGCTGTTTTTT. It yields the protein CASSLDTERSMAGELFF. The complete variable domain, with remaining parts taken from reference TRBV5-1 and TRBJ2-2, reads KAGVTQTPRYLIKTRGQQVTLSCSPISGHRSVSWYQQTPGQGLQFLFEYFSETQRNKGNFPGRFSGRQFSNSRSEMNVSTLELGDSALYLCASSLDTERSMAGELFFGEGSRLTVL.

In this sample, this clonotype turned up a few times. The chain links TRBV7-8 to TRBJ2-3, with 8 bases identical to TRBD2. The CDR3 has 16 amino acids. The trim removed 5 bases at V and 6 bases at J, leaving 13 bases unmatched. Looked up from germline, CDR1 is SGHVS and CDR2 is FQNEAQ. In DNA, the CDR3 is TGTGCCAGCAGCGTCCAGGGGACTAGGGTTAAGGATACGCAGTATTTT. Residues: CASSVQGTRVKDTQYF.

In its sample, this clonotype was seen a few times. The J gene is TRBJ2-3, the V gene TRBV4-2; D could derive from TRBD1 or TRBD2 (6 bases each). This CDR3 comprises 18 residues. Germline loops: CDR1 LGHNA, CDR2 YNFKEQ. V was pared by 0 bases and J by 2 bases, with 18 bases between. CDR3 loop: CASSQEGGGIKDTDTQYF. The DNA of the CDR3 is TGTGCCAGCAGCCAAGAGGGGGGCGGGATAAAGGACACAGATACGCAGTATTTT.

The sample holds many counts of this clonotype. The rearrangement links TRBV4-1 to TRBJ1-4, with 8 positions matching TRBD1. The CDR3 loop spans 15 amino acids. Trimming removed 6 bases from V and 7 bases from J; junction bases left unmatched: 10. Germline CDR1 is MGHRA and CDR2 is YSYEKL. CDR3 coding DNA: TGCGCCAGCAGTCAGTGGACAGGGTACGGTGAAAAACTGTTTTTT. It specifies CASSQWTGYGEKLFF.

This clonotype occurred many times. The V call is TRBV5-1, the J call TRBJ2-1; no clear D gene. The length of the CDR3 is 11 residues. Trimming removed 5 bases at V and 10 bases at J, with 10 bases between. The germline V gene encodes CDR1 SGHRS and CDR2 YFSETQ. In DNA form, the CDR3 reads TGCGCCAGCAGACTTTCTGGGGAGCAGTTCTTC. Encoded protein: CASRLSGEQFF.

The sample holds a few counts of this clonotype. Here the CDR3 DNA reads TGTGCCAGCACTTACGGTCCGGGACTAGAGACAGATACGCAGTATTTT. It codes for CASTYGPGLETDTQYF. The V call is TRBV7-2, the J call TRBJ2-3; 8 positions match TRBD2. The ends lost 7 bases at V and 3 bases at J; junction bases unmatched: 12. The germline gives CDR1 SGHTA, CDR2 FQGNSA. This CDR3 has 16 residues.

This clonotype has ten or more counts. The V call is TRBV14, the J call TRBJ1-1, with TRBD1 as a possible D gene (6 bases). The V end lost 2 bases, the J end lost 7 bases, and 11 bases lay between the germline ends. CDR1 is SGHDN and CDR2 is FVKESK in the germline V gene. The CDR3 extends over 13 amino acids. As DNA, the CDR3 is TGTGCCAGCAGCCAATGGGCAGGGGTTGAAGCTTTCTTT. As protein: CASSQWAGVEAFF.

This chain connects TRBV27 to TRBJ1-6; possible D gene TRBD1, 5 bases. In germline, CDR1 is MNHEY, CDR2 SMNVEV (reference sequence). V lost 6 bases and J 6 bases, leaving 15 bases between the germline ends. This CDR3 has 15 amino acids. CDR3 sequence reads: CASSRGNLGNSPLHF. In nucleotides, the CDR3 is TGTGCCAGCAGCCGGGGGAATTTGGGTAATTCACCCCTCCACTTT.

The chain uses TRBV10-2 and TRBJ2-7; 12 bases are a match to TRBD2. Losses at the gene ends were 2 bases for V and 4 bases for J; bases not matched to a gene: 9. CDR3 length: 17 residues. CDR1 and CDR2 from the germline V gene are WSHSY and SAAADI. CDR3 sequence (DNA): TGCGCCAGCAGTGAGGTCACCAGGACTAGCGGGACTTACGAGCAGTACTTC. Translating it yields CASSEVTRTSGTYEQYF.

The chain is built from TRBV7-9 and TRBJ2-5, with 7 bases that match TRBD2. The germline CDR1 and CDR2 sequences are SEHNR and FQNEAQ (reference sequence). The CDR3 is made up of 16 amino acids. V shed 4 bases, J shed 5 bases, and the junction held 13 bases outside the gene matches. CDR3 region: CASSSTGLTQGETQYF. CDR3 DNA sequence: TGTGCCAGCAGCTCCACGGGACTAACCCAAGGGGAGACCCAGTACTTC.

The table lists this clonotype with many counts. The gene calls are TRBV12-3 or TRBV12-4 and TRBJ2-7; 8 bases align to TRBD2. The CDR3 extends over 15 amino acids. V was clipped by 4 bases and J by 4 bases; unmatched bases: 9. The CDR3 nucleotides are TGTGCCAGCAGTTCAACTAGCGGAACTGGGTACGAGCAGTACTTC. Translated, it gives CASSSTSGTGYEQYF.

This clonotype was seen only a few times. CDR3: CATSRRTLANSYNEQFF. CDR3 bases: TGTGCCACCAGCAGAAGAACTCTAGCGAACTCCTACAATGAGCAGTTCTTC. The V gene is TRBV15, the J gene TRBJ2-1, with D maybe TRBD2 (6 bases). CDR1 is LNHNV and CDR2 is YYDKDF in the germline V gene (reference sequence). Deletions cut 2 bases from V and 0 bases from J, with 14 bases between. There are 17 residues in the CDR3.

This clonotype was counted many times. The rearrangement links TRBV5-1 to TRBJ1-3; D ambiguous. Germline CDR1 is SGHRS and CDR2 is YFSETQ. Trimming left V 4 bases short and J 0 bases short, with 8 bases between. The CDR3 extends over 14 amino acids. In DNA form, the CDR3 reads TGCGCCAGCAGCGTGGACTACTCTGGAAACACCATATATTTT. Translation: CASSVDYSGNTIYF.

This clonotype was observed many times. The V call is TRBV29-1, the J call TRBJ2-1; 7 bases map to TRBD1. The V and J ends lost 4 bases and 0 bases, in that order; junction bases with no gene match: 3. The length of the CDR3 is 14 residues. Germline V gene sequence: CDR1 SQVTM, CDR2 ANQGSEA. The CDR3 region has the DNA TGCAGCGTTGCGACAGGGTTCTCCTACAATGAGCAGTTCTTC. Its translation: CSVATGFSYNEQFF.

Ten or more counts support this clonotype. The chain links TRBV12-3 or TRBV12-4 to TRBJ2-1; the D gene is possibly TRBD2 (5 bases). This CDR3 contains 11 residues. V gave up 5 bases and J gave up 13 bases, with 12 bases separating them. The CDR3 here is CASSLRDLQFF. DNA for the CDR3: TGTGCCAGCAGTCTCCGGGATTTACAGTTCTTC.

The chain employs TRBV9 and TRBJ2-2; TRBD1 matches 8 bases. Germline V CDR1 and CDR2: SGDLS, YYNGEE. The V gene end was trimmed by 0 bases and the J gene end by 3 bases; junction bases not matched to a gene: 4. This CDR3 contains 16 residues. The CDR3 sequence: CASSVEQGAHTGELFF. For the CDR3, the DNA is TGTGCCAGCAGCGTAGAGCAGGGGGCTCACACCGGGGAGCTGTTTTTT. The full variable domain, with the rest looked up from reference TRBV9 and TRBJ2-2, is DSGVTQTPKHLITATGQRVTLRCSPRSGDLSVYWYQQSLDQGLQFLIQYYNGEERAKGNILERFSAQQFPDLHSELNLSSLELGDSALYFCASSVEQGAHTGELFFGEGSRLTVL.

This rearrangement joins TRBV7-9 to TRBJ2-7, with 9 bases lining up with TRBD2. V lost 5 bases and J lost 3; bases outside the gene matches: 8. Germline loops: CDR1 SEHNR, CDR2 FQNEAQ (reference sequence). CDR3 length: 15 residues. The CDR3 sequence is CASSRLAGDRYEQYF. The CDR3 nucleotides are TGTGCCAGCAGCCGCTTAGCGGGAGATCGCTACGAGCAGTACTTC.

This clonotype was observed at least ten times. This chain joins TRBV29-1 and TRBJ1-1; D may be TRBD1 (5 bases). Trimming took off 3 bases at V and 4 bases at J, with 9 bases between the two ends. Germline V lookup: CDR1 SQVTM, CDR2 ANQGSEA. CDR3 size: 12 residues. The CDR3 reads CSVDGGSTEAFF. Written as DNA, the CDR3 is TGCAGCGTTGACGGGGGGAGCACTGAAGCTTTCTTT.

The chain is built from TRBV5-5 and TRBJ1-5; TRBD1 agrees at 7 bases. Looked up from germline, CDR1 is SGHKS and CDR2 is YYEKEE (reference sequence). CDR3 size: 16 residues. Trimming cost V 4 bases and J 0 bases; bases outside gene matches: 7. The CDR3: CASSTTGSVSNQPQHF. Written as DNA, the CDR3 is TGTGCCAGCAGCACGACAGGGTCAGTTAGCAATCAGCCCCAGCATTTT.

J is TRBJ1-1 and V is TRBV29-1, with D maybe TRBD1 (6 bases). The CDR3 is 14 residues long. Trimming shortened V by 6 bases and J by 1 base, and 15 bases separated the two germline ends. Germline CDR1 SQVTM, CDR2 ANQGSEA. In DNA, the CDR3 is TGCAGCGTAAAGAGGGGACATCCGAACACTGAAGCTTTCTTT. Amino acids: CSVKRGHPNTEAFF.

This clonotype was seen more than once but under ten times. The V gene is TRBV12-3 or TRBV12-4, the J gene TRBJ2-3; TRBD2 agrees at 7 bases. Losses at the gene ends were 7 bases for V and 4 bases for J; bases not matched to a gene: 8. This CDR3 is built from 14 residues. CDR3 DNA sequence: TGTGCCAGCACCTTGGGGGGGATCGCAGATACGCAGTATTTT. Translating it yields CASTLGGIADTQYF.

The genes are TRBV20-1 and TRBJ2-2, with 13 bases aligning to TRBD2. Per the germline V gene, CDR1 is DFQATT and CDR2 is SNEGSKA (reference sequence). This CDR3 comprises 17 residues. The trim removed 3 bases at V and 0 bases at J, leaving 4 bases unmatched. The CDR3 DNA reads as TGCAGTGCTAGGGGACTAGCGGGGCCCGCGAACACCGGGGAGCTGTTTTTT. Its translation is CSARGLAGPANTGELFF.